These 12 T cell receptor beta chains share one sample of origin, sequenced in a study of beta chain features in type 1 diabetes. Regarding the study as a whole: TCRB CDR3 length was moderately but significantly reduced in all four CD4+ subsets of Type 1 diabetes patients.

Their antigens are not known. Every isolated RNA sample was fully reverse transcribed, so sequencing captured expressed TCRB transcripts. Profiling relied on immunoSEQ multiplex PCR, and the TCRdb table lists in-frame clones only, not all of them. The repertoire includes 40,000 to 50,000 clones, approximately 70% of them detected once, and 1.5% to 2% sits in the top ten. Sequencing input: Tregs from blood. The receptors originated from a man aged 25-45 years with type 1 diabetes. Some clones in this sample may be carry-over from other donors' samples.

The chain is built from TRBV28 and TRBJ2-2, with TRBD2 matching 7 bases. The CDR3 is 17 residues long. V was clipped by 3 bases and J by 2 bases; unmatched bases: 9. Looked up from germline, CDR1 is MDHEN and CDR2 is SYDVKM. CDR3 coding DNA: TGTGCCAGCAGTTTGGTGGGGCGGGGGACCAACACCGGGGAGCTGTTTTTT. As protein: CASSLVGRGTNTGELFF.

J is TRBJ2-5 and V is TRBV7-3; 10 nucleotides match TRBD2. Per the germline V gene, CDR1 is SGHTA and CDR2 is FQGTGA. Trimming cost V 0 bases and J 4 bases; bases outside gene matches: 2. The CDR3 covers 15 residues. The CDR3: CASSLTIAGGETQYF. DNA for the CDR3: TGTGCCAGCAGCTTAACAATAGCGGGAGGAGAGACCCAGTACTTC. Full variable domain (missing parts from reference TRBV7-3 and TRBJ2-5): GAGVSQTPSNKVTEKGKYVELRCDPISGHTALYWYRQSLGQGPEFLIYFQGTGAADDSGLPNDRFFAVRPEGSVSTLKIQRTERGDSAVYLCASSLTIAGGETQYFGPGTRLLVL.

The V gene is TRBV19, the J gene TRBJ1-5; no clear D. The CDR3 runs 12 residues. V gave up 6 bases and J gave up 4 bases, with 7 bases separating them. Germline CDR1 LNHDA, CDR2 SQIVND (reference sequence). This CDR3 reads CASSYRNQPQHF. The CDR3 DNA follows: TGTGCCAGTAGCTACAGAAATCAGCCCCAGCATTTT.

A few counts support this clone. The V and J genes are TRBV5-6 and TRBJ2-3; 7 bases fit TRBD2. This CDR3 region has 16 residues. Germline V gives CDR1 SGHDT, CDR2 YYEEEE. The junction had 10 bases not matched to a gene; V was cut back by 2 bases and J by 4 bases. The CDR3 coding sequence is TGTGCCAGCAGCTTTCCGGGGGGATTGGGGTCAGATACGCAGTATTTT. Protein sequence: CASSFPGGLGSDTQYF.

This clone came up a few times. The chain combines TRBV6-5 with TRBJ1-5, with 11 nucleotides matching TRBD1. Germline V gene data show CDR1 as MNHEY and CDR2 as SVGAGI. The trim removed 1 base at V and 4 bases at J, leaving 3 bases unmatched. The CDR3 has 16 residues. In DNA, the CDR3 is TGTGCCAGCAGTTACTGGGGGACAGGGGGAAATCAGCCCCAGCATTTT. As protein: CASSYWGTGGNQPQHF.

The chain carries TRBV10-3 and TRBJ1-2; D is unclear. The CDR3 totals 13 residues. Germline V gene lookup returns CDR1 ENHRY and CDR2 SYGVKD. V lost 0 bases and J 6 bases, leaving 8 bases between the germline ends. The DNA of the CDR3 is TGTGCCATCAGTGAGTCCCTAGACCATGGCTACACCTTC. Translation: CAISESLDHGYTF.

V is TRBV7-3 and J is TRBJ2-2; 7 positions match TRBD2. This CDR3 has 16 amino acids. Germline V gives CDR1 SGHTA, CDR2 FQGTGA. V was clipped by 5 bases and J by 0 bases; unmatched bases: 6. CDR3 protein: CASSPAGTTNTGELFF. The CDR3 DNA reads as TGTGCCAGCAGCCCCGCCGGGACTACGAACACCGGGGAGCTGTTTTTT.

V is TRBV6-1 and J is TRBJ2-3; 8 positions agree with TRBD2. V shed 8 bases and J 0 bases; nucleotides not matched to a gene: 7. Germline V CDR1 and CDR2: MNHNS, SASEGT. This CDR3 region has 15 residues. The CDR3 DNA follows: TGTGCCAGCTCGACTAGCGAGACGAGCACAGATACGCAGTATTTT. It is translated as CASSTSETSTDTQYF.

The V gene is TRBV4-3, the J gene TRBJ1-6, with 7 bases fitting TRBD1. Germline V CDR1 and CDR2: LGHNA, YSLEER. With 5 bases clipped from V and 7 bases from J, the junction kept 8 bases outside the gene matches. This CDR3 is 15 amino acids long. CDR3 sequence: CASSKTGAPNSPLHF. As DNA, the CDR3 is TGCGCCAGCAGCAAAACAGGGGCGCCGAATTCACCCCTCCACTTT.

This clone was observed a handful of times. The V and J genes are TRBV7-2 and TRBJ2-7, with D possibly matching TRBD1 (6 bases). The germline V gene has CDR1 SGHTA and CDR2 FQGNSA. CDR3 length: 14 residues. The V gene lost 6 bases and the J gene lost 0 bases, with 12 bases spanning the gap. This CDR3 is CASRPQGSSYEQYF. As DNA, the CDR3 is TGTGCCAGCAGACCTCAGGGGAGCTCCTACGAGCAGTACTTC. Drawing the rest from reference TRBV7-2 and TRBJ2-7, the complete variable domain is GAGVSQSPSNKVTEKGKDVELRCDPISGHTALYWYRQSLGQGLEFLIYFQGNSAPDKSGLPSDRFSAERTGGSVSTLTIQRTQQEDSAVYLCASRPQGSSYEQYFGPGTRLTVT.

Judged by abundance, this clone is medium-sized. The V call is TRBV2, the J call TRBJ2-1, with a tentative D call TRBD1 (6 bases). V was cut by 1 base and J by 6 bases, with 10 bases left in between. Germline CDR1 reads SNHLY; CDR2 reads FYNNEI. The CDR3 has 14 amino acids. The CDR3 sequence is CASSEDRATNEQFF. Here the CDR3 DNA reads TGTGCCAGCAGTGAAGACAGGGCCACCAATGAGCAGTTCTTC. Combining the CDR3 with reference TRBV2 and TRBJ2-1 gives the whole variable domain EPEVTQTPSHQVTQMGQEVILRCVPISNHLYFYWYRQILGQKVEFLVSFYNNEISEKSEIFDDQFSVERPDGSNFTLKIRSTKLEDSAMYFCASSEDRATNEQFFGPGTRLTVL.

The J gene is TRBJ2-1, the V gene TRBV7-2; TRBD2 matches 8 bases. Looked up from germline, CDR1 is SGHTA and CDR2 is FQGNSA. The CDR3 is 14 amino acids. The V gene end was trimmed by 5 bases and the J gene end by 8 bases; junction bases not matched to a gene: 8. CDR3 DNA: TGTGCCAGCAGCCGAGGACTAGCTCACGATGAGCAGTTCTTC. The encoded protein is CASSRGLAHDEQFF.